These T cell receptor beta chains were read from a single sample in a study of control samples from healthy donors and cancer patients. TCRdb keeps only in-frame clones here, not all; method: immunoSEQ multiplex PCR. The table lists some 120,000 clones, around 90% of them singletons, with about 8.7% in the top ten. The specimen was blood. The receptors were gathered from a man aged 35-49 years in good health. CDR3s include the opening cysteine and the closing phenylalanine or tryptophan. The size field is filled for only some rows; it gives once, few, many or a size class.

v_gene | abundance | CDR3aa
TRBV6-5 | . | CASSPRDTLYTEAFF
TRBV6-2/TRBV6-3 | medium-sized | CASSYGLARETQYF
TRBV5-4 | . | CASSSGVGAGYGYTF
TRBV6-5 | medium-sized | CASSVGGLMNTEAFF
TRBV15 | . | CATQKDRGTYEQYF
TRBV19 | . | CASSISGDRTEAFF
TRBV7-3 | . | CASSLTPGQETQYF
TRBV5-1 | . | CASSLGGGSGANVLTF
TRBV12-5 | . | CASGLARQGWAPGSPLHF
TRBV19 | . | CASREVLSSGYTF
TRBV4-3 | . | CASSQEVDFEKLFF
TRBV19 | . | CASSWWRGQETQYF
TRBV18 | . | CASSPGVQLFF
TRBV7-2 | . | CASSMGRSSGNTIYF
TRBV4-3 | . | CASSQMPGQGSLEQYF
TRBV5-1 | . | CASRFGGGYGYTF
TRBV2 | . | CARHRDRGYEQYF
TRBV6-2/TRBV6-3 | . | CASSYGRTSGGGDTQYF
TRBV27 | once | CASSHRDPAYEQYF
TRBV4-3 | . | CASSPDRGGYTF
TRBV5-1 | . | CASSSMDRIRTGYTF
TRBV18 | . | CASSPQKGNYGYTF
TRBV7-2 | once | CASSPQAYGGGRETQYF
TRBV3-1/TRBV3-2 | . | CASSQDRIAGGGETQYF
TRBV14 | . | CASSQGGAGGYTF
TRBV4-3 | . | CASSRGTGGSYEQYF
TRBV25-1 | . | CASSEYGGTADGYTF
TRBV4-1 | few | CASSYRDSTNTGELFF
TRBV18 | . | CASSPRTAFNGNTIYF
TRBV24-1 | . | CATSASVGTDNQPQHF
TRBV12-3/TRBV12-4 | . | CASRTGGARGYTF
TRBV25-1 | . | CASSPRGPGGPEREQFF
TRBV2 | . | CASRRSGAPGSPLHF
TRBV30 | few | CAQAQGAYTGELFF
TRBV6-1 | once | CASSDQGASWVYSNQPQHF
TRBV6-5 | . | CASSYSLRGYTEAFF
TRBV7-2 | . | CASSPLGIETQYF
TRBV29-1 | . | CSARRAVQGTERRETQYF
TRBV19 | many | CASTPGTGNNQPQHF
TRBV30 | few | CAWRPRGRGDVSPLHF
TRBV20-1 | . | CSASPGSNQPQHF
TRBV25-1 | . | CASSGERLTSTDTQYF
TRBV12-5 | once | CASGLVLPEAFF